A selection of T cell receptor beta chains follows, all from one sample in a study of blood T cell repertoires in COVID-19. Clones were sequenced by immunoSEQ multiplex PCR, and TCRdb holds only the in-frame ones, with some missing. The repertoire includes hundreds of thousands of clones, less than 85% of them detected once, and about 2% sits in the top ten. Specimen: PBMCs or T cells enriched from blood (not recorded which). Every receptor here comes from a woman aged 30 to 39 who had been exposed to COVID-19. The CDR3 runs from the conserved cysteine through the conserved F or W. D genes are given only for firm matches. The size of a clone is reported for some rows only, either as once, few or many, or as a class for expanded clones.

abundance: -
j_gene: TRBJ1-6
v_gene: TRBV28
d_gene: -
CDR3nt: TGTGCCAGCACCCTTGGGGGGAGAGGGTCACCCCTCCACTTT
CDR3aa: CASTLGGRGSPLHF

abundance: once
j_gene: TRBJ2-1
v_gene: TRBV30
d_gene: TRBD2
CDR3nt: TGTGCCCGGACCGGGAGGGCTCACTACAATGAGCAGTTCTTC
CDR3aa: CARTGRAHYNEQFF

abundance: -
j_gene: TRBJ2-5
v_gene: TRBV10-2
d_gene: -
CDR3nt: TGCGCCAGCAGTGAGACTAACCTCCAAGAGACCCAGTACTTC
CDR3aa: CASSETNLQETQYF

abundance: -
j_gene: TRBJ1-5
v_gene: TRBV28
d_gene: TRBD1
CDR3nt: TGTGCCAGCAGTTCCCCCCTACAGGGGGGCAATCAGCCCCAGCATTTT
CDR3aa: CASSSPLQGGNQPQHF

abundance: few
j_gene: TRBJ1-5
v_gene: TRBV5-3
d_gene: TRBD1
CDR3nt: TGTGCCAGAAGCCGTGGGGACAGGGGAGGACGGAGCAATCAGCCCCAGCATTTT
CDR3aa: CARSRGDRGGRSNQPQHF

abundance: -
j_gene: TRBJ1-5
v_gene: TRBV30
d_gene: -
CDR3nt: TGTGCCTGGAGTGTGGAGGGGCGACAGCCCCAGCATTTT
CDR3aa: CAWSVEGRQPQHF

abundance: -
j_gene: TRBJ2-5
v_gene: TRBV30
d_gene: -
CDR3nt: TGTGCCTGGAGCCCTCTCGCCCTCAGCGAAGAGACCCAGTACTTC
CDR3aa: CAWSPLALSEETQYF

abundance: -
j_gene: TRBJ2-7
v_gene: TRBV21-1
d_gene: -
CDR3nt: TGTGCCAGCAGCAAAAAGGGGACTAGCGGGAGGAGGAACGAGCAGTACTTC
CDR3aa: CASSKKGTSGRRNEQYF

abundance: -
j_gene: TRBJ2-1
v_gene: TRBV19
d_gene: TRBD2
CDR3nt: TGTGCCAGTAGTAATCGGCTAGCGGGAGTTAATGAGCAGTTCTTC
CDR3aa: CASSNRLAGVNEQFF

abundance: -
j_gene: TRBJ1-1
v_gene: TRBV3-1/TRBV3-2
d_gene: -
CDR3nt: TGTGCCAGCAGCCACCGACAGATGAACCTTCGGACTGAAGCTTTCTTT
CDR3aa: CASSHRQMNLRTEAFF

abundance: -
j_gene: TRBJ2-3
v_gene: TRBV10-3
d_gene: TRBD2
CDR3nt: TGTGCCATCAGTGAGCGGGGGGAATACACAGATACGCAGTATTTT
CDR3aa: CAISERGEYTDTQYF

abundance: -
j_gene: TRBJ1-5
v_gene: TRBV7-9
d_gene: TRBD1
CDR3nt: TGTGCCAGCAGCTTATTCCTCGGGACAGGAGACAATCAGCCCCAGCATTTT
CDR3aa: CASSLFLGTGDNQPQHF

abundance: once
j_gene: TRBJ2-1
v_gene: TRBV21-1
d_gene: -
CDR3nt: TGTGCCAGCAGCTCGAGTCTACAGTTCGTGAGGCAGTTCTTC
CDR3aa: CASSSSLQFVRQFF

abundance: -
j_gene: TRBJ2-5
v_gene: TRBV7-2
d_gene: TRBD2
CDR3nt: TGTGCCAGCAGCTTAGCATTGCAGCGGGGGCCTCAAGAGACCCAGTACTTC
CDR3aa: CASSLALQRGPQETQYF

abundance: -
j_gene: TRBJ1-4
v_gene: TRBV4-2
d_gene: -
CDR3nt: TGTGCCAGCAGCCAAGAGGTGCGGGCCGGGGTTGAAAAACTGTTTTTT
CDR3aa: CASSQEVRAGVEKLFF

abundance: -
j_gene: TRBJ2-1
v_gene: TRBV28
d_gene: -
CDR3nt: TGTGCCAGCTTAGCAAGCGGCTCCTACAATGAGCAGTTCTTC
CDR3aa: CASLASGSYNEQFF

abundance: -
j_gene: TRBJ2-3
v_gene: TRBV5-1
d_gene: -
CDR3nt: TGCGCCAGCAGCTTGGAGGGGGTCGCAGATACGCAGTATTTT
CDR3aa: CASSLEGVADTQYF

abundance: -
j_gene: TRBJ2-7
v_gene: TRBV5-6
d_gene: TRBD2
CDR3nt: TGTGCCAGCAGCCCAGGACCCGGGACTAGGAGAAACGAGCAGTACTTC
CDR3aa: CASSPGPGTRRNEQYF

abundance: -
j_gene: TRBJ1-4
v_gene: TRBV5-1
d_gene: -
CDR3nt: TGCGCCAGCAGCTCCGACAGAGGAGCTAATGAAAAACTGTTTTTT
CDR3aa: CASSSDRGANEKLFF

abundance: -
j_gene: TRBJ1-1
v_gene: TRBV6-6
d_gene: -
CDR3nt: TGTGCCAGCAGTCACCTCGGTCCGCAAATGAACACTGAAGCTTTCTTT
CDR3aa: CASSHLGPQMNTEAFF

abundance: -
j_gene: TRBJ1-1
v_gene: TRBV7-9
d_gene: -
CDR3nt: TGTGCCAGCAGCTCGACAGTTACGAACACTGAAGCTTTCTTT
CDR3aa: CASSSTVTNTEAFF

abundance: -
j_gene: TRBJ1-2
v_gene: TRBV28
d_gene: -
CDR3nt: TGTGCCGCCCGGTCGGACTATGGCTACACCTTC
CDR3aa: CAARSDYGYTF

abundance: -
j_gene: TRBJ2-3
v_gene: TRBV4-1
d_gene: -
CDR3nt: TGCGCCAGCAGCCAGGTTTCAGCGAGGTCACGCGATACGCAGTATTTT
CDR3aa: CASSQVSARSRDTQYF

abundance: -
j_gene: TRBJ2-7
v_gene: TRBV5-1
d_gene: -
CDR3nt: TGCGCCAGCAGCTCTACCTACGAGCAGTACTTC
CDR3aa: CASSSTYEQYF

abundance: -
j_gene: TRBJ2-6
v_gene: TRBV2
d_gene: -
CDR3nt: TGTGCCAGCAAACGCGGGGATTCTGGGGCCAACGTCCTGACTTTC
CDR3aa: CASKRGDSGANVLTF

abundance: -
j_gene: TRBJ1-1
v_gene: TRBV29-1
d_gene: -
CDR3nt: TGCAGCGCCCGAAGACAGCCCTCTGGCGGCTGGAACACTGAAGCTTTCTTT
CDR3aa: CSARRQPSGGWNTEAFF

abundance: -
j_gene: TRBJ2-1
v_gene: TRBV29-1
d_gene: -
CDR3nt: TGCAGCGTTGACGGCGGACACTACAATGAGCAGTTCTTC
CDR3aa: CSVDGGHYNEQFF

abundance: -
j_gene: TRBJ2-7
v_gene: TRBV6-2/TRBV6-3
d_gene: -
CDR3nt: TGTGCCAGCAGCCAACAGGGTATGACCTACGAGCAGTACTTC
CDR3aa: CASSQQGMTYEQYF

abundance: -
j_gene: TRBJ1-1
v_gene: TRBV19
d_gene: TRBD1
CDR3nt: TGTGCCAGTACGGGACAGGCCCTCTTGAACACTGAAGCTTTCTTT
CDR3aa: CASTGQALLNTEAFF

abundance: -
j_gene: TRBJ2-3
v_gene: TRBV5-4
d_gene: TRBD1
CDR3nt: TGTGCCAGCAGCTCCACCGGGACAGGAGGTTCAGATACGCAGTATTTT
CDR3aa: CASSSTGTGGSDTQYF

abundance: -
j_gene: TRBJ2-5
v_gene: TRBV2
d_gene: TRBD2
CDR3nt: TGTGCCAGCAGTGGGACTAGCGGGCAAGAGACCCAGTACTTC
CDR3aa: CASSGTSGQETQYF

abundance: -
j_gene: TRBJ2-5
v_gene: TRBV5-4
d_gene: TRBD1
CDR3nt: TGTGCCAGCAGCTTGGCCCCGGGACAGGGGTTTCAAACTCAAGAGACCCAGTACTTC
CDR3aa: CASSLAPGQGFQTQETQYF

abundance: few
j_gene: TRBJ2-3
v_gene: TRBV5-5
d_gene: TRBD2
CDR3nt: TGTGCCAGCAGCCCGGTAGCGGGAGGCCTCACAGATACGCAGTATTTT
CDR3aa: CASSPVAGGLTDTQYF

abundance: -
j_gene: TRBJ2-3
v_gene: TRBV28
d_gene: TRBD2
CDR3nt: TGTGCCAGCAACACAAAAGGCGGGGGGCCTAGCACAGATACGCAGTATTTT
CDR3aa: CASNTKGGGPSTDTQYF

abundance: -
j_gene: TRBJ1-4
v_gene: TRBV6-5
d_gene: -
CDR3nt: TGTGCCAGCAGTTACTCGTCGTATCTCGGGGAAAAACTGTTTTTT
CDR3aa: CASSYSSYLGEKLFF

abundance: -
j_gene: TRBJ1-5
v_gene: TRBV19
d_gene: TRBD1
CDR3nt: TGTGCCAGTAGTGACGGACAGGGAAGGTTGGGAGATCAGCCCCAGCATTTT
CDR3aa: CASSDGQGRLGDQPQHF

abundance: -
j_gene: TRBJ2-1
v_gene: TRBV7-9
d_gene: TRBD2
CDR3nt: TGTGCCATTTCGGGCGGGGGGTTTGAGCAGTTCTTC
CDR3aa: CAISGGGFEQFF

abundance: -
j_gene: TRBJ2-1
v_gene: TRBV19
d_gene: TRBD2
CDR3nt: TGTGCCAGTAGTAACCCGTCAAGCGGGATCAGCTCCTACAATGAGCAGTTCTTC
CDR3aa: CASSNPSSGISSYNEQFF

abundance: once
j_gene: TRBJ1-1
v_gene: TRBV5-6
d_gene: TRBD1
CDR3nt: TGTGCCAGCAGCTTGGGACAGGGGGAGGACACTGAAGCTTTCTTT
CDR3aa: CASSLGQGEDTEAFF

abundance: few
j_gene: TRBJ2-5
v_gene: TRBV29-1
d_gene: -
CDR3nt: TGCAGCGTGTTGACAGGAGAGCAAGAGACCCAGTACTTC
CDR3aa: CSVLTGEQETQYF

abundance: -
j_gene: TRBJ2-1
v_gene: TRBV19
d_gene: TRBD1
CDR3nt: TGTGCCAGTAGTTTACGACAGGGGGCGGGCCATGAGCAGTTCTTC
CDR3aa: CASSLRQGAGHEQFF

abundance: -
j_gene: TRBJ1-3
v_gene: TRBV14
d_gene: -
CDR3nt: TGTGCCAGCAGCCAAGGGACAGTCTCTGGAAACACCATATATTTT
CDR3aa: CASSQGTVSGNTIYF

abundance: -
j_gene: TRBJ2-7
v_gene: TRBV5-6
d_gene: TRBD2
CDR3nt: TGTGCCAGCAGCCCCACTAGCGGGAGAATCCGGGAGCAGTACTTC
CDR3aa: CASSPTSGRIREQYF

abundance: -
j_gene: TRBJ1-2
v_gene: TRBV14
d_gene: TRBD1
CDR3nt: TGTGCCAGCAGCCAAGACCAAGGGGGACAGGCTTACACCTTC
CDR3aa: CASSQDQGGQAYTF

abundance: -
j_gene: TRBJ2-7
v_gene: TRBV9
d_gene: -
CDR3nt: TGTGCCAGCGGCGGGTCGGCCTACGAGCAGTACTTC
CDR3aa: CASGGSAYEQYF

abundance: -
j_gene: TRBJ2-2
v_gene: TRBV2
d_gene: -
CDR3nt: TGTGCCAGCAGTGAAGAGCGGACGAACACCGGGGAGCTGTTTTTT
CDR3aa: CASSEERTNTGELFF

abundance: -
j_gene: TRBJ2-3
v_gene: TRBV28
d_gene: TRBD2
CDR3nt: TGTGCCAGCAGTTCTATTGGACTAGCGGATACAGATACGCAGTATTTT
CDR3aa: CASSSIGLADTDTQYF

abundance: -
j_gene: TRBJ1-1
v_gene: TRBV3-1/TRBV3-2
d_gene: TRBD1
CDR3nt: TGTGCCAGCAGCCAAGGAAGGACAGGCCGGTGGACGAACACTGAAGCTTTCTTT
CDR3aa: CASSQGRTGRWTNTEAFF

abundance: once
j_gene: TRBJ1-1
v_gene: TRBV12-3/TRBV12-4
d_gene: -
CDR3nt: TGTGCCAGCAGTTTAGTCTGGGAGACTGAAGCTTTCTTT
CDR3aa: CASSLVWETEAFF

abundance: -
j_gene: TRBJ2-5
v_gene: TRBV7-7
d_gene: TRBD2
CDR3nt: TGTGCTAGCAGCTTAGCCCTAGCGGCGAAAGAGACCCAGTACTTC
CDR3aa: CASSLALAAKETQYF

abundance: -
j_gene: TRBJ1-2
v_gene: TRBV5-1
d_gene: TRBD1
CDR3nt: TGCGCCAGCAGCCTGGCCGGGACAGCTAACTATGGCTACACCTTC
CDR3aa: CASSLAGTANYGYTF

abundance: -
j_gene: TRBJ2-3
v_gene: TRBV5-1
d_gene: TRBD2
CDR3nt: TGCGCCAGCAGCCCGCAACAGACTAGCACAGCAGATACGCAGTATTTT
CDR3aa: CASSPQQTSTADTQYF

abundance: -
j_gene: TRBJ2-2
v_gene: TRBV6-6
d_gene: TRBD1
CDR3nt: TGTGCCAGCAGAGACCGGACAGGGAACACCGGGGAGCTGTTTTTT
CDR3aa: CASRDRTGNTGELFF

abundance: -
j_gene: TRBJ2-2
v_gene: TRBV6-5
d_gene: -
CDR3nt: TGTGCCAGCCAGACAGGTGACCGGAACACCGGGGAGCTGTTTTTT
CDR3aa: CASQTGDRNTGELFF

abundance: -
j_gene: TRBJ2-1
v_gene: TRBV11-2
d_gene: TRBD1
CDR3nt: TGTGCCAGCAGCCTAGGGGTTATAAGACAGGGCCATAACAATGAGCAGTTCTTC
CDR3aa: CASSLGVIRQGHNNEQFF

abundance: -
j_gene: TRBJ1-6
v_gene: TRBV2
d_gene: TRBD1
CDR3nt: TGTGCCAGCAGTTACCAGAGGGACAGGGGTAATTCACCCCTCCACTTT
CDR3aa: CASSYQRDRGNSPLHF

abundance: -
j_gene: TRBJ1-4
v_gene: TRBV7-2
d_gene: TRBD1
CDR3nt: TGTGCCAGCAGCTTAGCAACTTTAAGGACAGGGGGACTCGAAAAACTGTTTTTT
CDR3aa: CASSLATLRTGGLEKLFF